These 25 T cell receptor beta chains were all obtained from the same sample, sequenced in a study of shared clonotypes between healthy human individuals. Profiling relied on immunoSEQ multiplex PCR, and the TCRdb table lists in-frame clones only, not all of them. The profile shows 150,000 to 200,000 clones, approximately 62% of them singletons. Sample: memory CD4+ T cells sorted from blood. Subset here: CD45RA-negative fraction. The receptors shown here come from a man younger than 40 in good health.

The count of this clone is one. The genes are TRBV27 and TRBJ2-3, with TRBD2 identical over 7 bases. In germline, CDR1 is MNHEY, CDR2 SMNVEV (reference sequence). V was pared by 8 bases and J by 2 bases, with 10 bases of the junction left unmatched. This CDR3 region has 15 residues. CDR3 in DNA: TGTGCCAGCGGCCCTCTCGCGGGAGCCACAGATACGCAGTATTTT. It yields the protein CASGPLAGATDTQYF.

The chain combines TRBV10-2 with TRBJ2-7; D uncertain. V lost 6 bases and J 0 bases, leaving 6 bases between the germline ends. The CDR3 is made up of 12 amino acids. Germline V CDR1 and CDR2: WSHSY, SAAADI. CDR3 residues: CASSVNSYEQYF. In DNA, the CDR3 is TGCGCCAGCAGCGTCAACTCCTACGAGCAGTACTTC.

Comment on this clone: The same CDR3 is also encoded by other DNA sequences in this sample. This chain links TRBV19 with TRBJ1-4; D unclear. From germline, CDR1 is LNHDA and CDR2 SQIVND (reference sequence). V lost 3 bases and J lost 0, with 5 bases in between. There are 14 residues in the CDR3. The CDR3 spells CASSITATNEKLFF. The CDR3, as DNA: TGTGCCAGTAGTATTACAGCAACTAATGAAAAACTGTTTTTT.

The CDR3 loop is CASSSAGTGHLEQYF. The CDR3 DNA follows: TGTGCCAGCAGCTCAGCCGGGACAGGGCACCTGGAGCAGTACTTC. This chain joins TRBV5-5 and TRBJ2-7; 9 nucleotides match TRBD1. The CDR3 loop spans 15 amino acids. CDR1 and CDR2 from the germline V gene are SGHKS and YYEKEE (reference sequence). The V segment lost 3 bases and the J segment 7 bases; nucleotides outside the gene matches: 11.

This chain joins TRBV11-3 and TRBJ2-1; possible D gene TRBD1, 5 bases. V was trimmed by 5 bases and J by 6 bases, leaving 8 bases between them. Germline V gene data show CDR1 as SGHNT and CDR2 as YENEEA. This CDR3 contains 12 residues. The CDR3 sequence: CASSNRFNEQFF. CDR3 nucleotides: TGTGCCAGCAGCAACAGGTTCAATGAGCAGTTCTTC.

This chain links TRBV2 with TRBJ2-6, with a tentative D call TRBD1 (5 bases). This CDR3 comprises 18 residues. Germline V gives CDR1 SNHLY, CDR2 FYNNEI. V lost 3 bases to trimming and J lost 2 bases, with 17 bases between them. CDR3 region: CASSDSGRATAGANVLTF. CDR3 DNA: TGTGCCAGCAGTGATTCAGGCAGGGCAACTGCTGGGGCCAACGTCCTGACTTTC.

The chain recombines TRBV6-1 with TRBJ2-3; no clear D. CDR1 and CDR2 (germline): MNHNS, SASEGT. Trimming cost V 3 bases and J 2 bases, with 18 bases left between them. The CDR3 extends over 17 amino acids. The CDR3 loop reads CASSEIVDLSDTDTQYF. CDR3 sequence (DNA): TGTGCCAGCAGTGAGATTGTGGACCTCAGCGACACAGATACGCAGTATTTT.

This clone was seen more than once but under ten times. CDR3 nucleotide sequence: TGTGCCAGCAGTGCCCCGGGGGGAGGGTCAGAGACCCAGTACTTC. It is translated as CASSAPGGGSETQYF. This sequence joins TRBV6-5 and TRBJ2-5, with 7 bases lining up with TRBD2. With 5 bases clipped from V and 4 bases from J, the junction kept 10 bases outside the gene matches. The CDR3 is made up of 15 amino acids. Germline V gives CDR1 MNHEY, CDR2 SVGAGI.

The V and J genes are TRBV28 and TRBJ2-2, with a tentative D call TRBD1 (5 bases). The germline gives CDR1 MDHEN, CDR2 SYDVKM. Trimming shortened V by 6 bases and J by 4 bases, and 24 bases separated the two germline ends. The CDR3 totals 18 residues. The DNA for the CDR3 is TGTGCCAGCAGCCCCCTGGGCGCGATACCTCAGGGCACCGGGGAGCTGTTTTTT. This sequence encodes CASSPLGAIPQGTGELFF.

V and J are TRBV11-2 and TRBJ2-5, with 7 bases fitting TRBD2. The ends lost 1 base at V and 4 bases at J; junction bases unmatched: 0. The CDR3 contains 13 residues. Germline V gives CDR1 SGHAT, CDR2 FQNNGV. In DNA form, the CDR3 reads TGTGCCAGCAGCTTAGGGGGGGGAGAGACCCAGTACTTC. This sequence encodes CASSLGGGETQYF.

The table lists this clone with many counts. The chain recombines TRBV6-5 with TRBJ1-1, with D perhaps matching TRBD1 (5 bases). This CDR3 has 12 amino acids. V was pared by 7 bases and J by 5 bases, with 11 bases between. CDR1 is MNHEY and CDR2 is SVGAGI in the germline V gene. CDR3 loop: CASTSGGTEAFF. The CDR3 nucleotides are TGTGCCAGCACTTCCGGGGGTACTGAAGCTTTCTTT.

J is TRBJ2-2 and V is TRBV7-8; 12 bases match TRBD2. The germline V gene encodes CDR1 SGHVS and CDR2 FQNEAQ. Germline trimming cut 5 bases from V and 7 bases from J; bases unmatched to any gene: 8. CDR3 length: 16 amino acids. For the CDR3, the DNA is TGTGCCAGCAGCGGACGACTAGCGGGAGTTCTCGGGGAGCTGTTTTTT. The encoded protein is CASSGRLAGVLGELFF.

The chain has TRBV6-1 and TRBJ1-1, with D unresolved. Trimming left V 7 bases short and J 9 bases short, with 12 bases between. In germline, CDR1 is MNHNS, CDR2 SASEGT. The CDR3 is 11 amino acids. CDR3 DNA: TGTGCCAGCATGGACGTGGCACAAGCTTTCTTT. This translates into CASMDVAQAFF.

V and J are TRBV7-8 and TRBJ2-2; 7 bases match TRBD1. The V gene end was trimmed by 4 bases and the J gene end by 4 bases; junction bases not matched to a gene: 15. Germline V gene data show CDR1 as SGHVS and CDR2 as FQNEAQ. The length of the CDR3 is 18 residues. CDR3 nucleotide sequence: TGTGCCAGCAGCTATTACCGGGACAGCGTCCGGGGCACCGGGGAGCTGTTTTTT. The encoded protein is CASSYYRDSVRGTGELFF.

The V and J genes are TRBV7-2 and TRBJ2-2; TRBD1 matches 10 bases. Germline V gene sequence: CDR1 SGHTA, CDR2 FQGNSA. The J segment lost 4 bases and the V segment lost 3 bases, leaving 5 bases of the junction unmatched. This CDR3 is 16 amino acids long. In DNA, the CDR3 is TGTGCCAGCAGCTTCGGCGACAGGGGGCTCACCGGGGAGCTGTTTTTT. Residues: CASSFGDRGLTGELFF.

To note about this clone: This sample also contains other DNA sequences that code for the same CDR3. The chain has TRBV28 and TRBJ1-1; tentatively, D is TRBD1 (5 bases). Trimming left V 1 base short and J 3 bases short, with 12 bases between. Germline V gene lookup returns CDR1 MDHEN and CDR2 SYDVKM. The CDR3 covers 15 residues. The CDR3 region has the DNA TGTGCCAGCAGTTTATCGGGGGAAGGCGACACTGAAGCTTTCTTT. As protein: CASSLSGEGDTEAFF.

This clone was counted a few times. Its ends do not fully match the called genes, so a read error is possible. The chain carries TRBV7-7 and TRBJ2-5; tentative D call: TRBD1 (9 bases). This CDR3 is 17 amino acids long. Germline values: CDR1 SSHAT, CDR2 FNYEAQ (reference sequence). In DNA form, the CDR3 reads TGTGCTAGCAGCTTAGCGGGGACAGGGCGGCTTACAGCGACCCAGTACTTC. Translating it yields CASSLAGTGRLTATQYF.

This clone was detected a few times. The chain is built from TRBV6-1 and TRBJ2-5, with D possibly being TRBD2 (5 bases). Trimming stripped 6 bases from V and 7 bases from J, with 9 bases between. This CDR3 spans 11 amino acids. CDR1 and CDR2 (germline): MNHNS, SASEGT. The CDR3 nucleotides are TGTGCCAGCAGCTTGGCGGGGACCCAGTACTTC. As protein: CASSLAGTQYF.

The chain combines TRBV18 with TRBJ2-7; 9 bases are a match to TRBD2. This CDR3 region has 14 residues. V shed 3 bases and J 7 bases; nucleotides not matched to a gene: 7. Germline CDR1 and CDR2: KGHSH and LQKENI. CDR3 nucleotide sequence: TGTGCCAGCTCACCCGTAGCGGGAGTAGGTGAGCAGTACTTC. Translated, it gives CASSPVAGVGEQYF.

CDR3 sequence reads: CATSRGGVTYNEQFF. CDR3 sequence (DNA): TGTGCCACCAGCAGAGGCGGGGTTACCTACAATGAGCAGTTCTTC. The V and J genes are TRBV15 and TRBJ2-1, with D tentatively TRBD2 (6 bases). The V gene lost 1 base and the J gene lost 2 bases, with 9 bases spanning the gap. Germline-derived CDR1 and CDR2 are LNHNV and YYDKDF (reference sequence). The CDR3 totals 15 residues.

This clone has a handful of counts. V is TRBV5-1 and J is TRBJ1-2, with D tentatively TRBD1 (5 bases). The CDR3 sequence is 15 residues long. Trimming took 4 bases from V and 4 from J, leaving 17 bases between them. Germline V gene lookup returns CDR1 SGHRS and CDR2 YFSETQ. CDR3 region: CASSPGTGSGYGYTF. CDR3 bases: TGCGCCAGCAGCCCGGGGACTGGGAGTGGCTATGGCTACACCTTC.

The V and J genes are TRBV2 and TRBJ2-7, with 7 bases aligning to TRBD2. The CDR3 runs to 14 residues. Trimming removed 6 bases from V and 0 bases from J; junction bases left unmatched: 5. Germline V gene lookup returns CDR1 SNHLY and CDR2 FYNNEI. The CDR3 region is CASRPGTTSYEQYF. The CDR3 bases are TGTGCCAGCAGACCCGGGACTACCTCCTACGAGCAGTACTTC.

The genes are TRBV27 and TRBJ2-5; the D gene is possibly TRBD1 (5 bases). The CDR3 extends over 14 amino acids. CDR1 and CDR2 from the germline V gene are MNHEY and SMNVEV (reference sequence). Trimming cost V 3 bases and J 3 bases, with 11 bases left between them. In DNA, the CDR3 is TGTGCCAGCAGTTTGTTGGGGCCGGAAGAGACCCAGTACTTC. This encodes CASSLLGPEETQYF.

The gene calls are TRBV11-3 and TRBJ2-1; D is tentatively TRBD1 or TRBD2 (5 bases each). The ends were cut back, 1 base at V and 10 bases at J, with 11 bases in the middle. The CDR3 has 13 residues. Germline V gene sequence: CDR1 SGHNT, CDR2 YENEEA. In DNA form, the CDR3 reads TGTGCCAGCAGCTTAGCCGGAGGACACGAGCAGTTCTTC. It is translated as CASSLAGGHEQFF.

This clone came up a few times. In DNA form, the CDR3 reads TGCGCCAGCAGTCAATCGGGCAGGGCCAATCAGCCCCAGCATTTT. This translates into CASSQSGRANQPQHF. The V gene is TRBV23-1, the J gene TRBJ1-5; D might be TRBD1 (5 bases). TRBV23-1 is classed as an ORF, of uncertain function. The CDR3 is 15 residues long. V lost 0 bases to trimming and J lost 3 bases, with 9 bases between them.